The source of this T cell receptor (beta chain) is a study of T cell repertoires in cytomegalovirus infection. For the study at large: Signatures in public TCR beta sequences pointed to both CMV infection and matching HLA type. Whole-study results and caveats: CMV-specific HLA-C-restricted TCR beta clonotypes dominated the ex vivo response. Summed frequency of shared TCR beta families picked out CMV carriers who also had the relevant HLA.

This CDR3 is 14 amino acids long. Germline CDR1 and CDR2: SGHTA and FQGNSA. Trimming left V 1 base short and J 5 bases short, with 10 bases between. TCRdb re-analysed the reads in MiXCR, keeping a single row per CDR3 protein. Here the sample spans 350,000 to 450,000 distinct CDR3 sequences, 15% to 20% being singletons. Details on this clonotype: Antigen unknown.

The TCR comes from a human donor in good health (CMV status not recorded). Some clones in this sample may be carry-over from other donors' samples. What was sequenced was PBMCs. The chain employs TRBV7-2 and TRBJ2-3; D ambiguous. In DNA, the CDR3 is TGTGCCAGCAGCTTAGACATCCGGGTAGATACGCAGTATTTT. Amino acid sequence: CASSLDIRVDTQYF.